These 30 T cell receptor beta chains came from one sample sequenced in a study of T cells in Graves' hyperthyroidism and ophthalmopathy. RNA transcripts provided the source from which TCR beta CDR3 regions were amplified. The study used the HTBI primer set for a first-round RT-PCR of the TCR CDR3. TCRdb ran MiXCR on the multiplex PCR reads and lists one entry per CDR3 protein. The data hold about 380,000 distinct CDR3 sequences, with roughly 13% observed a single time. Material: blood. All receptors come from a man between 25 and 39 years old with Graves' hyperthyroidism that later progressed to Graves' ophthalmopathy.

The chain uses TRBV15 and TRBJ2-7; D is ambiguous. The V gene's germline CDR1 is LNHNV and CDR2 YYDKDF (reference sequence). The ends were cut back, 6 bases at V and 1 base at J, with 10 bases in the middle. The CDR3 sequence is 13 residues long. The DNA for the CDR3 is TGTGCCACCAGACCAGGCGCGTCCTACGAGCAGTACTTC. It codes for CATRPGASYEQYF.

The chain links TRBV6-1 to TRBJ1-2; D gene ambiguous. CDR1 and CDR2 from the germline V gene are MNHNS and SASEGT. This CDR3 contains 11 residues. V lost 6 bases and J lost 8, with 10 bases in between. The CDR3 region has the DNA TGTGCCAGCAGCCTCGGCAGCGGCTACACCTTC. Protein sequence: CASSLGSGYTF.

This clonotype was observed at least ten times. This chain joins TRBV5-1 and TRBJ2-7; a possible D gene is TRBD1 (5 bases). There are 15 residues in the CDR3. V lost 4 bases to trimming and J lost 8 bases, with 22 bases between them. The V gene's germline CDR1 is SGHRS and CDR2 YFSETQ. The CDR3 loop reads CASSMTDSTSIQQYF. As DNA, the CDR3 is TGCGCCAGCAGCATGACTGACAGTACCTCCATCCAGCAGTACTTC.

This chain connects TRBV5-6 to TRBJ1-2; D may be TRBD1 (6 bases). Trimming cost V 1 base and J 3 bases, with 13 bases left between them. Looked up from germline, CDR1 is SGHDT and CDR2 is YYEEEE. CDR3 length equals 15 residues. DNA of the CDR3: TGTGCCAGCAGCTTGAGGGACACCGAGTACTATGGCTACACCTTC. As protein: CASSLRDTEYYGYTF.

There are many counts of this clonotype. V and J are TRBV20-1 and TRBJ2-1; 7 bases are shared with TRBD1. Germline CDR1 DFQATT, CDR2 SNEGSKA (reference sequence). The junction had 12 bases not matched to a gene; V was cut back by 6 bases and J by 7 bases. The CDR3 sequence is 14 residues long. The chain's CDR3 is CSATRDSVGNEQFF. CDR3 sequence (DNA): TGCAGTGCAACCCGGGACAGTGTGGGAAATGAGCAGTTCTTC.

This clonotype was detected only a few times. The V gene is TRBV6-2 or TRBV6-3, the J gene TRBJ1-1; TRBD1 agrees at 12 bases. CDR1 and CDR2 from the germline V gene are MNHEY and SVGEGT. CDR3 length: 14 residues. The V and J ends lost 7 bases and 4 bases, in that order; junction bases with no gene match: 4. CDR3 nucleotide sequence: TGTGCCAGCACCGGGACAGGGGGCCCCACTGAAGCTTTCTTT. Translating it yields CASTGTGGPTEAFF.

This clonotype was picked up many times. The gene calls are TRBV27 and TRBJ1-2; TRBD1 agrees at 7 bases. This CDR3 region has 16 residues. The V and J ends lost 3 bases and 2 bases, in that order; junction bases with no gene match: 9. CDR1 and CDR2 (germline): MNHEY, SMNVEV (reference sequence). CDR3 coding DNA: TGTGCCAGCAGTTTCTCCGGACAGGCCGGAAACTATGGCTACACCTTC. This gives the protein CASSFSGQAGNYGYTF.

The J gene is TRBJ2-3, the V gene TRBV6-1; 10 positions match TRBD1. The trim removed 6 bases at V and 2 bases at J, leaving 8 bases unmatched. The length of the CDR3 is 16 residues. Germline V gene data show CDR1 as MNHNS and CDR2 as SASEGT. CDR3: CASRASGQGLTDTQYF. The CDR3 coding sequence is TGTGCCAGCAGAGCCTCGGGACAGGGGCTCACAGATACGCAGTATTTT.

Comments on this clonotype: This may come from a read error, since a much larger clone is one base off. The rearrangement joins TRBV7-6 to TRBJ2-7, with 8 bases fitting TRBD1. Germline V lookup: CDR1 SGHVS, CDR2 FNYEAQ. With V trimmed by 4 bases and J by 6 bases, 8 bases remained unmatched. The CDR3 runs 14 residues. The CDR3 DNA follows: TGTGCCAGCAGCTCGCAGACAGGGGCGACCGAGCAGTACTTC. This encodes CASSSQTGATEQYF.

The chain links TRBV3-1 to TRBJ2-7; D might be TRBD2 (7 bases). V lost 0 bases to trimming and J lost 2 bases, with 14 bases between them. This CDR3 region has 16 residues. Germline-derived CDR1 and CDR2 are LGHDT and YNNKEL (reference sequence). The CDR3 here is CASSQDRGGTPYEQYF. CDR3 bases: TGTGCCAGCAGCCAAGATCGGGGAGGGACACCCTACGAGCAGTACTTC.

This clonotype was picked up many times. The rearrangement links TRBV7-2 to TRBJ1-6; 7 positions agree with TRBD1. The V gene end was trimmed by 5 bases and the J gene end by 6 bases; junction bases not matched to a gene: 7. The germline V gene encodes CDR1 SGHTA and CDR2 FQGNSA. This CDR3 has 15 amino acids. CDR3 protein: CASSATGDGNSPLHF. CDR3 DNA: TGTGCCAGCAGCGCCACAGGGGATGGTAATTCACCCCTCCACTTT.

This clonotype was counted at least ten times. This chain joins TRBV7-2 and TRBJ2-5, with D perhaps assigned TRBD1 or TRBD2 (5 bases each). V was pared by 2 bases and J by 2 bases, with 15 bases between. In germline, CDR1 is SGHTA, CDR2 FQGNSA. CDR3 length: 16 amino acids. The CDR3 region is CASSLIDWGYQETQYF. The DNA of the CDR3 is TGTGCCAGCAGCTTAATAGATTGGGGGTATCAAGAGACCCAGTACTTC. The whole variable domain, remainder taken from reference TRBV7-2 and TRBJ2-5, is GAGVSQSPSNKVTEKGKDVELRCDPISGHTALYWYRQSLGQGLEFLIYFQGNSAPDKSGLPSDRFSAERTGGSVSTLTIQRTQQEDSAVYLCASSLIDWGYQETQYFGPGTRLLVL.

This clonotype was detected only a few times. V usage is TRBV2 and J usage is TRBJ1-5; no definite D call. The germline CDR1 and CDR2 sequences are SNHLY and FYNNEI. The CDR3 has 15 residues. Trimming removed 3 bases from V and 3 bases from J, with 12 bases in between. The CDR3 DNA sequence: TGTGCCAGCAGTGAGATTGGGCTATTCAATCAGCCCCAGCATTTT. It translates to CASSEIGLFNQPQHF.

This clonotype has ten or more counts. The chain combines TRBV7-2 with TRBJ1-2, with D maybe TRBD1 (5 bases). V was cut by 6 bases and J by 6 bases, with 11 bases left in between. Germline V CDR1 and CDR2: SGHTA, FQGNSA. The CDR3 runs to 12 residues. The CDR3 loop is CASSWGFNGYTF. DNA for the CDR3: TGTGCCAGCAGTTGGGGGTTTAATGGCTACACCTTC.

A few counts support this clonotype. This sequence joins TRBV7-9 and TRBJ1-6; tentatively, D is TRBD1 (5 bases). The CDR3 has 14 residues. Looked up from germline, CDR1 is SEHNR and CDR2 is FQNEAQ (reference sequence). V lost 8 bases to trimming and J lost 7 bases, with 15 bases between them. CDR3 DNA: TGTGCCAGCCAGGCAGGGTCCCTAAATTCACCCCTCCACTTT. Protein product: CASQAGSLNSPLHF.

There are many counts of this clonotype. The chain couples TRBV9 to TRBJ1-5, with D possibly TRBD1 on 6 matching bases. The CDR3 extends over 15 amino acids. V was clipped by 0 bases and J by 7 bases, with 14 bases between them. The germline gives CDR1 SGDLS, CDR2 YYNGEE. The CDR3 here is CASSVDQGTGQPQHF. The CDR3 nucleotides are TGTGCCAGCAGCGTAGACCAGGGGACGGGCCAGCCCCAGCATTTT.

This chain uses TRBV30 with TRBJ1-6, with 8 bases aligning to TRBD1. Germline lookup yields CDR1 GTSNPN and CDR2 SVGIG (reference sequence). The CDR3 length is 14 residues. J was trimmed by 11 bases and V by 2 bases; bases with no gene match: 8. The chain's CDR3 is CAWSPDRGAPPLHF. CDR3 sequence (DNA): TGTGCCTGGAGTCCCGACAGGGGAGCTCCACCCCTCCACTTT.

This clonotype came up many times. The V and J genes are TRBV11-2 and TRBJ1-2, with 9 bases lining up with TRBD1. The junction had 8 bases not matched to a gene; V was cut back by 5 bases and J by 4 bases. The CDR3 is 15 residues long. Germline V gene lookup returns CDR1 SGHAT and CDR2 FQNNGV. CDR3: CASSPPGQGTYGYTF. In DNA form, the CDR3 reads TGTGCCAGCAGCCCCCCGGGACAGGGCACCTATGGCTACACCTTC.

Ten or more counts support this clonotype. CDR3: CASSSTGQGIEQYF. DNA of the CDR3: TGTGCCAGCAGCTCGACCGGACAGGGAATTGAGCAGTACTTC. V is TRBV11-1 and J is TRBJ2-7; 8 positions match TRBD1. V dropped 4 bases and J dropped 7; count of bases not matched to a gene: 9. From germline, CDR1 is SGHAT and CDR2 FQDESV (reference sequence). The CDR3 is 14 residues long.

The sample holds many counts of this clonotype. The chain employs TRBV7-3 and TRBJ2-2; unclear D gene. In germline, CDR1 is SGHTA, CDR2 FQGTGA. The CDR3 is made up of 14 amino acids. The ends were cut back, 2 bases at V and 2 bases at J, with 6 bases in the middle. The CDR3: CASSLDFNTGELFF. CDR3 nucleotide sequence: TGTGCCAGCAGCTTAGATTTTAACACCGGGGAGCTGTTTTTT.

This clonotype has ten or more counts. The rearrangement joins TRBV6-1 to TRBJ1-5, with D possibly matching TRBD1 (5 bases). V was shortened by 10 bases and J by 0 bases, with 13 bases between the two germline ends. CDR1 MNHNS and CDR2 SASEGT come from the germline V gene. This CDR3 comprises 14 residues. DNA for the CDR3: TGTGCCACCAATCAGGGCGTTAGCAATCAGCCCCAGCATTTT. Encoded protein: CATNQGVSNQPQHF.

The chain employs TRBV13 and TRBJ2-7; 10 bases fit TRBD1. This CDR3 has 15 amino acids. In germline, CDR1 is PRHDT, CDR2 FYEKMQ (reference sequence). With V trimmed by 5 bases and J by 1 base, 5 bases remained unmatched. The CDR3 protein is CASSHEGQGSYEQYF. The CDR3 nucleotides read TGTGCCAGCAGCCACGAGGGACAGGGGTCCTACGAGCAGTACTTC.

This clonotype was counted many times. The chain employs TRBV5-1 and TRBJ1-2; D gene uncertain. With 0 bases removed from V and 4 bases from J, the gap between germline ends came to 7 bases. In germline, CDR1 is SGHRS, CDR2 YFSETQ. The CDR3 runs 13 residues. Here the CDR3 DNA reads TGCGCCAGCAGCTTGGACAGAACCTATGGCTACACCTTC. It yields the protein CASSLDRTYGYTF.

This clonotype was observed at least ten times. V and J are TRBV2 and TRBJ1-1, with D possibly being TRBD1 (5 bases). Deletions cut 5 bases from V and 1 base from J, with 11 bases between. The CDR3 is made up of 14 amino acids. The germline V gene has CDR1 SNHLY and CDR2 FYNNEI. The CDR3 here is CASSHRTKNTEAFF. The CDR3 DNA reads TGTGCCAGCAGTCACAGGACAAAGAACACTGAAGCTTTCTTT.

This clonotype was observed many times. This chain joins TRBV3-1 and TRBJ1-3; possible D gene TRBD1, 6 bases. The ends were cut back, 1 base at V and 2 bases at J, with 6 bases in the middle. This CDR3 comprises 14 residues. Germline CDR1 LGHDT, CDR2 YNNKEL (reference sequence). The CDR3 is CASSQGTAGNTIYF. CDR3 coding DNA: TGTGCCAGCAGCCAAGGGACAGCTGGAAACACCATATATTTT.

In its sample, this clonotype was seen many times. V and J are TRBV7-9 and TRBJ2-3; the D is unclear. The germline gives CDR1 SEHNR, CDR2 FQNEAQ (reference sequence). V lost 5 bases and J 5 bases, leaving 8 bases between the germline ends. This CDR3 region has 12 residues. CDR3 DNA sequence: TGTGCCAGCAGCCCCTCGGAAGATACGCAGTATTTT. It yields the protein CASSPSEDTQYF.

V is TRBV6-1 and J is TRBJ1-3; D is ambiguous. V shed 10 bases and J shed 0 bases, with 16 bases lying between them. The CDR3 covers 15 residues. Germline CDR1 reads MNHNS; CDR2 reads SASEGT. This CDR3 is CATWDTGNSGNTIYF. DNA for the CDR3: TGTGCCACCTGGGATACCGGCAACTCTGGAAACACCATATATTTT.

This clonotype was seen many times. The rearrangement links TRBV28 to TRBJ2-7; 8 nucleotides line up with TRBD1. Per germline, CDR1 MDHEN and CDR2 SYDVKM. J gave up 6 bases and V 2 bases, and 6 bases lay outside the gene matches. This CDR3 comprises 14 residues. Here the CDR3 DNA reads TGTGCCAGCAGTTTACCAGGACAGGGTCGCGAGCAGTACTTC. Its translation is CASSLPGQGREQYF.

This clonotype was observed at least ten times. This chain uses TRBV2 with TRBJ1-5; a weak D match, TRBD1 (5 bases). The CDR3 is 13 residues long. Trimming shortened V by 6 bases and J by 6 bases, and 12 bases separated the two germline ends. Per the germline V gene, CDR1 is SNHLY and CDR2 is FYNNEI. The CDR3 region is CASRGEGRQPQHF. CDR3 in DNA: TGTGCCAGCAGGGGGGAGGGACGTCAGCCCCAGCATTTT. The full variable domain, rest sourced from reference TRBV2 and TRBJ1-5, is EPEVTQTPSHQVTQMGQEVILRCVPISNHLYFYWYRQILGQKVEFLVSFYNNEISEKSEIFDDQFSVERPDGSNFTLKIRSTKLEDSAMYFCASRGEGRQPQHFGDGTRLSIL.

This clonotype appeared a few times. Germline and junction disagree at one end, which may indicate a read error. This chain joins TRBV29-1 and TRBJ2-5, with a weak D call TRBD2 (7 bases). This CDR3 comprises 13 residues. Germline V gene data show CDR1 as SQVTM and CDR2 as ANQGSEA. The CDR3 nucleotides are TGCAGCGTAGGCGGGGGCGGGGAAGAGACCCAGTGCTTC. As protein: CSVGGGGEETQCF.